Below are 15 T cell receptor beta chains sequenced from a single sample in a study of memory CD4+ T cells and cytomegalovirus serostatus. Single viable CD3+CD4+CD8-CD45RO+ cells were sorted as the memory CD4+ T cells. TCRdb keeps only in-frame clones here, not all; method: immunoSEQ multiplex PCR. The sample lists about 50,000 clones, about four fifths occurring once. The sample taken for sequencing was memory CD4+ T cells from blood. Receptors originate from an adult in good health and CMV-seronegative.

This chain joins TRBV11-2 and TRBJ2-5; no clear D gene. The germline V gene has CDR1 SGHAT and CDR2 FQNNGV. V lost 1 base and J 2 bases, leaving 11 bases between the germline ends. The CDR3 totals 15 residues. The CDR3 sequence: CASSLAGHWQETQYF. CDR3 sequence (DNA): TGTGCCAGCAGCTTAGCGGGCCACTGGCAAGAGACCCAGTACTTC.

The chain combines TRBV18 with TRBJ1-4; 10 nucleotides align to TRBD1. V gave up 6 bases and J gave up 5 bases; unmatched junction bases: 12. This CDR3 comprises 17 residues. Germline assignment: CDR1 KGHSH and CDR2 LQKENI. The CDR3 DNA follows: TGTGCCAGCTCCCAAACCTCGACGGGACAGGGGAATGAAAAACTGTTTTTT. Protein product: CASSQTSTGQGNEKLFF.

The chain joins TRBV7-8 to TRBJ1-5; 7 positions match TRBD1. With V trimmed by 2 bases and J by 4 bases, 2 bases remained unmatched. The length of the CDR3 is 14 residues. Looked up from germline, CDR1 is SGHVS and CDR2 is FQNEAQ. The CDR3 DNA sequence: TGTGCCAGCAGCTTAATACAGGGGAATCAGCCCCAGCATTTT. This codes for CASSLIQGNQPQHF.

This clone was detected once. The V call is TRBV7-3, the J call TRBJ2-3, with D tentatively TRBD2 (6 bases). Per the germline V gene, CDR1 is SGHTA and CDR2 is FQGTGA. V lost 5 bases and J 2 bases, leaving 14 bases between the germline ends. The CDR3 is 15 amino acids. CDR3 DNA: TGTGCCAGCAGCCCGGGGCGCGGGAACACAGATACGCAGTATTTT. It translates to CASSPGRGNTDTQYF.

The gene calls are TRBV4-1 and TRBJ2-3; D is ambiguous. This CDR3 contains 17 residues. Germline loops: CDR1 MGHRA, CDR2 YSYEKL. The V and J ends lost 1 base and 1 base respectively, with 15 bases between them. The CDR3 DNA sequence: TGCGCCAGCAGCCAAGGGGCCCAGGCTGGGGGCACAGATACGCAGTATTTT. Its translation is CASSQGAQAGGTDTQYF.

The V gene is TRBV6-5, the J gene TRBJ1-2; 7 bases match TRBD1. With V trimmed by 6 bases and J by 8 bases, 9 bases remained unmatched. The germline CDR1 and CDR2 sequences are MNHEY and SVGAGI. This CDR3 comprises 13 residues. The CDR3 loop is CASRETGSGGYTF. The CDR3 bases are TGTGCCAGCAGAGAGACAGGGTCGGGCGGCTACACCTTC.

Of note for this clone: The sample carries other DNA sequences with the same CDR3. The chain recombines TRBV18 with TRBJ2-3, with D perhaps matching TRBD2 (5 bases). There are 14 residues in the CDR3. V was trimmed by 3 bases and J by 1 base, leaving 8 bases between them. Germline-derived CDR1 and CDR2 are KGHSH and LQKENI. The CDR3 here is CASSPRARTDTQYF. The DNA for the CDR3 is TGTGCCAGCTCACCGCGGGCCCGCACAGATACGCAGTATTTT. Complete variable domain (other parts from reference TRBV18 and TRBJ2-3): NAGVMQNPRHLVRRRGQEARLRCSPMKGHSHVYWYRQLPEEGLKFMVYLQKENIIDESGMPKERFSAEFPKEGPSILRIQQVVRGDSAAYFCASSPRARTDTQYFGPGTRLTVL.

The CDR3 coding sequence is TGTGCCAGCAGCTTAAGGGGGTCCCAAGGGACGCAGTATTTT. Encoded protein: CASSLRGSQGTQYF. The chain uses TRBV7-8 and TRBJ2-3, with a weak D call TRBD1 (6 bases). This CDR3 comprises 14 residues. Germline CDR1 is SGHVS and CDR2 is FQNEAQ. Trimming removed 2 bases at V and 9 bases at J, with 15 bases between.

The table lists this clone with a few counts. The chain has TRBV5-1 and TRBJ2-3; D ambiguous. V shed 0 bases and J shed 4 bases, with 9 bases lying between them. Per the germline V gene, CDR1 is SGHRS and CDR2 is YFSETQ. The CDR3 runs to 14 residues. This CDR3 reads CASSLVPQADTQYF. Here the CDR3 DNA reads TGCGCCAGCAGCTTGGTCCCGCAGGCAGATACGCAGTATTTT.

This chain connects TRBV2 to TRBJ1-1; D is ambiguous. Looked up from germline, CDR1 is SNHLY and CDR2 is FYNNEI. The CDR3 contains 12 residues. V shed 6 bases and J shed 4 bases, with 9 bases lying between them. The CDR3 nucleotides are TGTGCCAGCAGCGATTACATCACTGAAGCTTTCTTT. This translates into CASSDYITEAFF.

V is TRBV4-1 and J is TRBJ2-1; D is unresolved. V lost 0 bases to trimming and J lost 2 bases, with 11 bases between them. Looked up from germline, CDR1 is MGHRA and CDR2 is YSYEKL. The CDR3 runs 16 residues. This CDR3 is CASSQEERWPYNEQFF. DNA for the CDR3: TGCGCCAGCAGCCAAGAGGAGCGCTGGCCCTACAATGAGCAGTTCTTC.

CDR3 in amino acids: CASSTGGGVDYEQYF. CDR3 nucleotide sequence: TGTGCCAGCAGCACCGGGGGGGGCGTAGACTACGAGCAGTACTTC. This chain links TRBV5-4 with TRBJ2-7, with 8 bases aligning to TRBD2. Germline-derived CDR1 and CDR2 are SGHNT and YYREEE (reference sequence). V trimming: 4 bases; J trimming: 3 bases; junction bases outside the gene matches: 9. This CDR3 spans 15 amino acids.

This clone is deemed medium-sized. The chain links TRBV5-5 to TRBJ1-2; tentative D call: TRBD1 (5 bases). V shed 0 bases and J shed 3 bases, with 12 bases lying between them. The V gene's germline CDR1 is SGHKS and CDR2 YYEKEE (reference sequence). There are 15 residues in the CDR3. The CDR3 DNA is TGTGCCAGCAGCTTGGTGGACACTACTCACTATGGCTACACCTTC. Its protein product is CASSLVDTTHYGYTF. Filled out from reference TRBV5-5 and TRBJ1-2, the complete variable domain reads DAGVTQSPTHLIKTRGQQVTLRCSPISGHKSVSWYQQVLGQGPQFIFQYYEKEERGRGNFPDRFSARQFPNYSSELNVNALLLGDSALYLCASSLVDTTHYGYTFGSGTRLTVV.

The V gene is TRBV5-1, the J gene TRBJ2-1, with D perhaps matching TRBD1 (5 bases). The germline gives CDR1 SGHRS, CDR2 YFSETQ. V dropped 4 bases and J dropped 4 bases, with 24 bases sitting between them. The CDR3 is 18 amino acids. The CDR3 reads CASSHIQRAQTGYNEQFF. The CDR3, as DNA: TGCGCCAGCAGCCACATTCAAAGGGCCCAAACAGGTTACAATGAGCAGTTCTTC.

This clone occurred a few times. The CDR3 nucleotides are TGTGCCAGCAGCTTCGACAGGGCGTCCTCTGGAAACACCATATATTTT. It is translated as CASSFDRASSGNTIYF. This rearrangement joins TRBV7-2 to TRBJ1-3; 7 bases agree with TRBD1. Germline V gives CDR1 SGHTA, CDR2 FQGNSA. J was trimmed by 0 bases and V by 3 bases; bases with no gene match: 5. The CDR3 has 16 amino acids.